Following are 3 T cell receptor beta chains from one sample sequenced in a study of patients and donors after allogeneic stem cell transplantation. TCRdb independently ran MiXCR on the RT-PCR reads; one entry per CDR3 protein. The table has hundreds of thousands of distinct CDR3 sequences, 11% to 15% seen once. Sample: blood, either unsorted or a sorted T cell fraction (not recorded which). The receptors were sampled from a human donor who was either an allogeneic HSCT recipient or a stem cell or donor lymphocyte infusion donor (not recorded which). It is not recorded whose cells these are; they may come from a transplant donor.

This clonotype was seen more than once but under ten times. The chain combines TRBV5-1 with TRBJ1-4; TRBD1 might be the D (6 bases). This CDR3 spans 16 amino acids. Germline CDR1 reads SGHRS; CDR2 reads YFSETQ. V lost 4 bases and J lost 1, with 14 bases in between. CDR3 region: CASSAEGVGTNEKLFF. The CDR3 DNA reads as TGCGCCAGCAGCGCCGAGGGGGTTGGAACTAATGAAAAACTGTTTTTT.

The gene calls are TRBV5-1 and TRBJ2-1; D unclear. There are 14 residues in the CDR3. The germline V gene encodes CDR1 SGHRS and CDR2 YFSETQ. The V end lost 0 bases, the J end lost 3 bases, and 7 bases lay between the germline ends. The CDR3 DNA follows: TGCGCCAGCAGCTTGGCCCAGAGCTACAATGAGCAGTTCTTC. Encoded protein: CASSLAQSYNEQFF.

The V gene is TRBV6-2 or TRBV6-3, the J gene TRBJ1-6; tentatively, D is TRBD1 (5 bases). This CDR3 is 15 amino acids long. V was shortened by 1 base and J by 5 bases, with 9 bases between the two germline ends. Germline V CDR1 and CDR2: MNHEY, SVGEGT. CDR3 protein: CASSYFRGNNSPLHF. The CDR3 region has the DNA TGTGCCAGCAGTTACTTTCGGGGCAATAATTCACCCCTCCACTTT.